This T cell receptor (beta chain) came from a study of T-cell reconstitution after alpha-beta-depleted transplantation in children. Unique molecular identifiers were incorporated during preparation of the TCRbeta library. One entry per CDR3 protein, called by TCRdb with MiXCR from the PCR reads. In the table there are 130,000 to 150,000 distinct CDR3 sequences, around 8.8% of which are singletons. The junction had 7 bases not matched to a gene; V was cut back by 4 bases and J by 5 bases. Germline assignment: CDR1 SGHNT and CDR2 YENEEA. The CDR3 has 14 residues. Whole-study results and caveats: Reports say that about two months after transplant, the alpha-beta T cells came out of several hundred graft clones that had expanded. T-cell counts and diversity at one year post-transplant came mainly from newly produced T cells.

Concerning this clonotype: Its antigen is as yet unknown.

The chain carries TRBV11-3 and TRBJ2-5, with 7 bases that match TRBD2. The material sequenced was PBMCs, mostly from graft donor cells, taken 180 days after TCRalphabeta/CD19-depleted stem cell transplant. The sequence was collected from a female patient aged 2-10 years who had a stem cell transplant for congenital amegakaryocytic thrombocytopenia, so the T cells may come from the graft donor. The CDR3 bases are TGTGCCAGCAGCTCCCGACTAGCTGACGAGACCCAGTACTTC. Translation gives CASSSRLADETQYF. Full variable domain (outside the CDR3, taken from reference TRBV11-3 and TRBJ2-5): EAGVVQSPRYKIIEKKQPVAFWCNPISGHNTLYWYLQNLGQGPELLIRYENEEAVDDSQLPKDRFSAERLKGVDSTLKIQPAELGDSAVYLCASSSRLADETQYFGPGTRLLVL.